This T cell receptor beta chain is drawn from a study of cytomegalovirus exposure and HLA in healthy donors. General study findings and limits: When analyzed later, a missense DCLRE1C variant was found to be linked to TCR beta V- and J-gene trimming. A prior analysis recorded that most TCR beta V segments were productive about 90% or about 30% of the time. Immune exposure data for these donors was limited to CMV serostatus. Sequencing likely generated an artifact that appeared as a cluster of highly shared sequence variants.

Both 60 Vbeta primers and 13 Jbeta primers went into the PCR. Sequencing used immunoSEQ multiplex PCR; TCRdb keeps in-frame clones, though not all of them. The table records 130,000 to 150,000 clones, about 80% of them present only once. The CDR3 runs to 15 residues. With V trimmed by 4 bases and J by 4 bases, 7 bases remained unmatched. Germline loops: CDR1 SGHRS, CDR2 YFSETQ. This clone was seen once. Its target is not known. Sequencing was done on a sample of PBMCs. The receptor comes from a male donor in good health and CMV-seronegative. The chain links TRBV5-1 to TRBJ2-7, with 11 bases matching TRBD2. Here the CDR3 DNA reads TGCGCCAGCAGCGCCGCCGGGACTAGCGGTTACGAGCAGTACTTC. This codes for CASSAAGTSGYEQYF.